This is a list of T cell receptor beta chains from one sample in a study of metastatic and nonmetastatic thyroid tumors. TCRdb recomputed clones from the PCR reads via MiXCR. The repertoire holds 5,500 to 6,500 clones, with about 39% as singletons. Material for sequencing was tumor tissue. These receptors came from a male donor with papillary thyroid cancer or a benign thyroid nodule (not recorded which). Some clones in this sample may be carry-over from other donors' samples. Both conserved end residues are part of each CDR3. The order of the fields is V gene, J gene, D gene, clone size, CDR3 protein. A D gene is named only where the DNA matches it firmly. Clone size is stated in some rows and not others, as once, few, many or a class when expanded.

V: TRBV20-1
J: TRBJ1-2
D: NA
size: NA
CDR3: CSARDPGLDGYTF

V: TRBV27
J: TRBJ1-6
D: NA
size: few
CDR3: CASSRQALLGSPLHF

V: TRBV28
J: TRBJ1-3
D: NA
size: NA
CDR3: CASTTGGSGGNTIYF

V: TRBV2
J: TRBJ1-6
D: NA
size: few
CDR3: CASSTRGALNSPLHF

V: TRBV20-1
J: TRBJ2-7
D: NA
size: NA
CDR3: CSARGRRDYEQYF

V: TRBV28
J: TRBJ2-6
D: TRBD1
size: NA
CDR3: CASSKGDRGGANVLTF

V: TRBV6-1
J: TRBJ2-3
D: NA
size: few
CDR3: CASRPPGGHPADTQYF

V: TRBV10-2
J: TRBJ1-2
D: NA
size: few
CDR3: CASSRGIYYGYTF

V: TRBV27
J: TRBJ1-1
D: NA
size: few
CDR3: CASSFGGTNEVTEAFF

V: TRBV6-2/TRBV6-3
J: TRBJ2-1
D: TRBD1
size: NA
CDR3: CASSNLGQGALNEQFF

V: TRBV5-1
J: TRBJ2-1
D: NA
size: NA
CDR3: CASSLTDNEQFF

V: TRBV6-1
J: TRBJ2-1
D: TRBD2
size: many
CDR3: CASSSGKDYNEQFF

V: TRBV25-1
J: TRBJ2-5
D: NA
size: NA
CDR3: CASSAGLVGQETQYF

V: TRBV11-1
J: TRBJ2-3
D: TRBD2
size: NA
CDR3: CASSLEPSGGLTDTQYF

V: TRBV5-4
J: TRBJ1-6
D: NA
size: NA
CDR3: CASSLVAGDTTSSPLHF

V: TRBV5-1
J: TRBJ2-1
D: TRBD2
size: NA
CDR3: CASSYSGSRNNEQFF

V: TRBV28
J: TRBJ2-7
D: NA
size: few
CDR3: CASSFGHPYEQYF